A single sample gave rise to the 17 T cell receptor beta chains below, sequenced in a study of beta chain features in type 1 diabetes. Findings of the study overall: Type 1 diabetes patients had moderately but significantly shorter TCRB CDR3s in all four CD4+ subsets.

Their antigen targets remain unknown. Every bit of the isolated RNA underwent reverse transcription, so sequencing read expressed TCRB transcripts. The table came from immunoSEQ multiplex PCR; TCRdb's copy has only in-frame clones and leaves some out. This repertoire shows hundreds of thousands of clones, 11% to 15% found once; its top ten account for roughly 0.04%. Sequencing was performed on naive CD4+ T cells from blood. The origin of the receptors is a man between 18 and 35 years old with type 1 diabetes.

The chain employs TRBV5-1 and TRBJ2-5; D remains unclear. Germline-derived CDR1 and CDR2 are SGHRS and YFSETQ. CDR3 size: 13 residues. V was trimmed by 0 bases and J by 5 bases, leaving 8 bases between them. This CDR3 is CASSLAQSETQYF. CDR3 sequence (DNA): TGCGCCAGCAGCTTGGCCCAGAGCGAGACCCAGTACTTC.

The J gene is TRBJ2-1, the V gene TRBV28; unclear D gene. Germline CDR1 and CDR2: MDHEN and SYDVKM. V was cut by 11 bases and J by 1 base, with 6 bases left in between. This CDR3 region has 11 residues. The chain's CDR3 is CAVGSYNEQFF. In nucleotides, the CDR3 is TGTGCCGTCGGATCCTACAATGAGCAGTTCTTC.

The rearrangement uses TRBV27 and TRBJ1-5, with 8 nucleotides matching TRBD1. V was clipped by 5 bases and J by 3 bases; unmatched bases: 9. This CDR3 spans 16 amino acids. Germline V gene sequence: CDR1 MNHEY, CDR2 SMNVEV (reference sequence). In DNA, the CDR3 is TGTGCCAGCAGTGCCGGGACAGGAACTGACAATCAGCCCCAGCATTTT. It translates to CASSAGTGTDNQPQHF.

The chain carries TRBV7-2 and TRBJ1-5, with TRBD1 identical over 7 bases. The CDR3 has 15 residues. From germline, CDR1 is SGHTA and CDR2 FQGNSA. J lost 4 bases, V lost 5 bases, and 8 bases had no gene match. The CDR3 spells CASSLSTGANQPQHF. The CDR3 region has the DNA TGTGCCAGCAGCCTGTCCACAGGGGCGAATCAGCCCCAGCATTTT.

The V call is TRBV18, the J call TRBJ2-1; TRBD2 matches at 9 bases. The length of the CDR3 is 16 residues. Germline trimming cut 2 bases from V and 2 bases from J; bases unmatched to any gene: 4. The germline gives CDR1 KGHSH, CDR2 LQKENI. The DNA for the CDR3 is TGTGCCAGCTCACCAGGCGGGAGGGCCACCTACAATGAGCAGTTCTTC. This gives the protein CASSPGGRATYNEQFF.

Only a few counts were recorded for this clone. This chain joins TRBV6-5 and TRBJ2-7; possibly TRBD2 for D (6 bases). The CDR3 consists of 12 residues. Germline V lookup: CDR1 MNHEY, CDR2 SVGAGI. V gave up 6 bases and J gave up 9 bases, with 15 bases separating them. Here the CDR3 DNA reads TGTGCCAGCAGCGATACGTACGGGGGGCAGTACTTC. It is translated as CASSDTYGGQYF.

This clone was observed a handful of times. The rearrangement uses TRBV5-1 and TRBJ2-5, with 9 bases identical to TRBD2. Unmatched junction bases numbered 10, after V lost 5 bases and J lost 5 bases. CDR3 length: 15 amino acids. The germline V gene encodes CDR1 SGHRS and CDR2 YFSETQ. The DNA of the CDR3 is TGCGCCAGCAGTGATCCAGCGGGAGGCGGGGAGACCCAGTACTTC. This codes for CASSDPAGGGETQYF.

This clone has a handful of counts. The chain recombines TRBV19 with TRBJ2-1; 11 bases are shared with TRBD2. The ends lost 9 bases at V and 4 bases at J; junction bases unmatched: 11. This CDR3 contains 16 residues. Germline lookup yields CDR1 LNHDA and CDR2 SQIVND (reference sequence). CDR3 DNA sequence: TGTGCCAGCCAGGCGGGGGGACTAGCGGAATACAATGAGCAGTTCTTC. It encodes CASQAGGLAEYNEQFF.

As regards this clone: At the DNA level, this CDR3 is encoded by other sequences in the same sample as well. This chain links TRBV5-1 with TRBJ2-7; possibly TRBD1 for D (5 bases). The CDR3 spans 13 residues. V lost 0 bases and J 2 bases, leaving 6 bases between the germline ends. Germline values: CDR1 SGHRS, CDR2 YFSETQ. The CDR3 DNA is TGCGCCAGCAGCTTGGCAGGGACCTACGAGCAGTACTTC. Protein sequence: CASSLAGTYEQYF.

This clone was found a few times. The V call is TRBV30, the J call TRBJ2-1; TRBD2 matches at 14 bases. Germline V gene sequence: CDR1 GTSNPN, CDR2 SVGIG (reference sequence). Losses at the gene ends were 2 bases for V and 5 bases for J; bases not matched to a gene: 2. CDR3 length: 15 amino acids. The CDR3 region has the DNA TGTGCCTGGAGTTCGGGACTAGCGGGAGACAATGAGCAGTTCTTC. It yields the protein CAWSSGLAGDNEQFF.

The CDR3 coding sequence is TGTGCCAGCAGTTACTCGACCGGGAGGACCTACAATGAGCAGTTCTTC. As protein: CASSYSTGRTYNEQFF. The chain employs TRBV6-5 and TRBJ2-1, with TRBD2 matching 7 bases. The length of the CDR3 is 16 residues. In germline, CDR1 is MNHEY, CDR2 SVGAGI. Trimming removed 0 bases from V and 2 bases from J; junction bases left unmatched: 4.

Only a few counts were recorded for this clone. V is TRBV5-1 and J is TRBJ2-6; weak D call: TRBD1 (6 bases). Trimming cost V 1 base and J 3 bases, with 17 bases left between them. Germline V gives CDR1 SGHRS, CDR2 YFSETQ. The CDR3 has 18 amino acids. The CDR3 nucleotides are TGCGCCAGCAGCTTGAACAGGGCGATTAGAGATGGGGCCAACGTCCTGACTTTC. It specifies CASSLNRAIRDGANVLTF.

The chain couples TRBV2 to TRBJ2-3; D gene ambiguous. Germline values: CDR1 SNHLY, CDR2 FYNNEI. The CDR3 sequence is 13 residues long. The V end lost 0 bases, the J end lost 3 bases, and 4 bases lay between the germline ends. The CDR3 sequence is CASSEARTDTQYF. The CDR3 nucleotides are TGTGCCAGCAGTGAAGCGAGGACAGATACGCAGTATTTT.

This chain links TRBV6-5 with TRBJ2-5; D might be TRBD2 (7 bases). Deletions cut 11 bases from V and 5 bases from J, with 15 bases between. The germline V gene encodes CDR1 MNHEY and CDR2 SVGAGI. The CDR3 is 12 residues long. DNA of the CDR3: TGTGCCGTTCGACCGGGGGGCGAGACCCAGTACTTC. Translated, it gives CAVRPGGETQYF.

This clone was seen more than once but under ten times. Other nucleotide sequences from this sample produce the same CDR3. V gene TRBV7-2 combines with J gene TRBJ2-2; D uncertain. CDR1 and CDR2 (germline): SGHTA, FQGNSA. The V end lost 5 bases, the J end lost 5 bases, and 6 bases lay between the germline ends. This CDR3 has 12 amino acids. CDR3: CASSRYTGELFF. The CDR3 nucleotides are TGTGCCAGCAGCCGGTATACCGGGGAGCTGTTTTTT.

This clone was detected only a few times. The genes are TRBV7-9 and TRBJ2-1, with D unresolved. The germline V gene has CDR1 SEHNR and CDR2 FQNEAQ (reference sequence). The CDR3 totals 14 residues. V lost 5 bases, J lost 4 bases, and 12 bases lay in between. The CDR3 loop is CASSAASSYNEQFF. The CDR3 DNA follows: TGTGCCAGCAGCGCCGCTAGTTCTTACAATGAGCAGTTCTTC.

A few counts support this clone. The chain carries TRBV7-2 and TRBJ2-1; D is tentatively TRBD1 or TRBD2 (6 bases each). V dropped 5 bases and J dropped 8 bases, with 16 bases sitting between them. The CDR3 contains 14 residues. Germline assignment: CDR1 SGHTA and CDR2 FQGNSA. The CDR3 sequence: CASSDWRGKDEQFF. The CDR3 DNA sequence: TGTGCCAGCAGCGATTGGAGGGGGAAGGATGAGCAGTTCTTC.